Following are 23 T cell receptor beta chains from one sample sequenced in a study of cytomegalovirus exposure and HLA in healthy donors. The study ran its PCR with 60 Vbeta and 13 Jbeta primers. Profiled with immunoSEQ multiplex PCR; TCRdb holds only in-frame clones, not every one. The sample lists 84,000 or so clones; roughly 79% were seen once. The sample taken for sequencing was PBMCs. The receptors here all came from a male donor in good health and CMV-seronegative.

The chain couples TRBV23-1 to TRBJ2-5; tentatively, D is TRBD1 (6 bases). Being an ORF, TRBV23-1 has a function that is uncertain. V dropped 3 bases and J dropped 9 bases, with 11 bases sitting between them. The CDR3 spans 12 residues. In nucleotides, the CDR3 is TGCGCCAGCAGTCACAGGGGTGGGTCCCAGTACTTC. Translated, it gives CASSHRGGSQYF.

The chain recombines TRBV27 with TRBJ1-2, with D perhaps matching TRBD1 (5 bases). The ends were cut back, 5 bases at V and 6 bases at J, with 19 bases in the middle. Per the germline V gene, CDR1 is MNHEY and CDR2 is SMNVEV (reference sequence). CDR3 length equals 15 residues. For the CDR3, the DNA is TGTGCCAGCAGTCCCTTCTCAAGACAGAGCAATGGCTACACCTTC. Translated: CASSPFSRQSNGYTF.

The chain links TRBV10-3 to TRBJ1-1, with TRBD1 matching over 7 bases. The V segment lost 7 bases and the J segment 0 bases; nucleotides outside the gene matches: 8. The germline V gene has CDR1 ENHRY and CDR2 SYGVKD. The CDR3 covers 15 residues. CDR3 nucleotide sequence: TGTGCCATCAACTCTAGACAGGGCATGAACACTGAAGCTTTCTTT. Protein sequence: CAINSRQGMNTEAFF.

This chain uses TRBV4-2 with TRBJ2-7; 15 nucleotides agree with TRBD2. The CDR3 extends over 20 amino acids. J was trimmed by 3 bases and V by 0 bases; bases with no gene match: 12. Germline-derived CDR1 and CDR2 are LGHNA and YNFKEQ. The DNA for the CDR3 is TGTGCCAGCAGCCAAGATATTACGGGACTAGCGGGAGGTAAGGGCTACGAGCAGTACTTC. This translates into CASSQDITGLAGGKGYEQYF.

The chain combines TRBV6-6 with TRBJ1-5; 7 nucleotides align to TRBD1. In germline, CDR1 is MNHNY, CDR2 SVGAGI (reference sequence). The CDR3 loop spans 15 amino acids. Unmatched junction bases numbered 9, after V lost 6 bases and J lost 4 bases. The CDR3 sequence: CASSELTGKNQPQHF. In DNA, the CDR3 is TGTGCCAGCAGCGAGCTGACAGGGAAGAATCAGCCCCAGCATTTT.

The rearrangement uses TRBV11-2 and TRBJ2-1; 9 bases map to TRBD1. The ends lost 1 base at V and 8 bases at J; junction bases unmatched: 6. CDR3 size: 15 residues. Germline-derived CDR1 and CDR2 are SGHAT and FQNNGV. CDR3 in DNA: TGTGCCAGCAGCTTAGGGGACAGGGTTCAGGATGAGCAGTTCTTC. This codes for CASSLGDRVQDEQFF.

As to this clone: At the DNA level, this CDR3 is encoded by other sequences in the same sample as well. The rearrangement uses TRBV7-7 and TRBJ2-1; perhaps TRBD1 as D (5 bases). This CDR3 has 16 residues. The germline V gene encodes CDR1 SSHAT and CDR2 FNYEAQ (reference sequence). V gave up 1 base and J gave up 0 bases, with 10 bases separating them. CDR3 in amino acids: CASSLEGKSSYNEQFF. The CDR3 region has the DNA TGTGCCAGCAGCTTAGAGGGGAAAAGCTCCTACAATGAGCAGTTCTTC.

This chain connects TRBV5-1 to TRBJ1-4; a weak D match, TRBD1 (6 bases). Trimming shortened V by 1 base and J by 0 bases, and 16 bases separated the two germline ends. This CDR3 spans 18 amino acids. In germline, CDR1 is SGHRS, CDR2 YFSETQ. CDR3 sequence reads: CASSLRIRTAATNEKLFF. Written as DNA, the CDR3 is TGCGCCAGCAGCTTGCGAATTAGGACAGCCGCAACTAATGAAAAACTGTTTTTT.

The gene calls are TRBV28 and TRBJ1-4; tentative D call: TRBD1 (5 bases). This CDR3 contains 15 residues. V lost 4 bases to trimming and J lost 4 bases, with 13 bases between them. Germline V gene data show CDR1 as MDHEN and CDR2 as SYDVKM. CDR3 region: CASSSPGFFNEKLFF. CDR3 nucleotide sequence: TGTGCCAGCAGTTCCCCAGGGTTTTTTAATGAAAAACTGTTTTTT.

The chain joins TRBV2 to TRBJ1-1, with D maybe TRBD1 (5 bases). Germline V gene lookup returns CDR1 SNHLY and CDR2 FYNNEI. V lost 6 bases and J lost 11, with 13 bases in between. The CDR3 spans 11 residues. The DNA of the CDR3 is TGTGCCAGCAGGGGAGGGGTAAGGGCTTTCTTT. It translates to CASRGGVRAFF.

This chain joins TRBV5-4 and TRBJ2-2; 7 bases are shared with TRBD2. The ends lost 5 bases at V and 1 base at J; junction bases unmatched: 2. Germline V CDR1 and CDR2: SGHNT, YYREEE (reference sequence). This CDR3 has 14 residues. The CDR3 protein is CASSLAVNTGELFF. The CDR3 DNA reads as TGTGCCAGCAGTCTAGCGGTGAACACCGGGGAGCTGTTTTTT. Based on the CDR3 plus reference TRBV5-4 and TRBJ2-2, the full variable domain is ETGVTQSPTHLIKTRGQQVTLRCSSQSGHNTVSWYQQALGQGPQFIFQYYREEENGRGNFPPRFSGLQFPNYSSELNVNALELDDSALYLCASSLAVNTGELFFGEGSRLTVL.

V gene TRBV2 combines with J gene TRBJ1-3; D remains unclear. The ends were cut back, 3 bases at V and 0 bases at J, with 12 bases in the middle. The CDR3 spans 16 residues. From germline, CDR1 is SNHLY and CDR2 FYNNEI. The CDR3 loop is CASSENPAGSGNTIYF. The CDR3 region has the DNA TGTGCCAGCAGTGAGAACCCGGCGGGCTCTGGAAACACCATATATTTT.

The chain employs TRBV11-2 and TRBJ1-3; D call uncertain. Germline assignment: CDR1 SGHAT and CDR2 FQNNGV. The V end lost 2 bases, the J end lost 2 bases, and 10 bases lay between the germline ends. The CDR3 has 15 residues. CDR3 amino acids: CASSLSFSAGNTIYF. The CDR3 bases are TGTGCCAGCAGCTTATCTTTTTCCGCTGGAAACACCATATATTTT.

The chain joins TRBV15 to TRBJ1-2; D is unresolved. The CDR3 has 15 residues. Per the germline V gene, CDR1 is LNHNV and CDR2 is YYDKDF (reference sequence). The V gene lost 5 bases and the J gene lost 0 bases, with 13 bases spanning the gap. CDR3 sequence: CATSARRETNYGYTF. The CDR3 DNA reads TGTGCCACCAGCGCCCGGAGAGAGACTAACTATGGCTACACCTTC.

This sequence joins TRBV5-6 and TRBJ1-1; a weak D match, TRBD1 (5 bases). V lost 1 base and J lost 4, with 14 bases in between. Germline V lookup: CDR1 SGHDT, CDR2 YYEEEE. The CDR3 covers 15 residues. CDR3 in DNA: TGTGCCAGCAGCTTGAGGCTCGCGGGGACCACTGAAGCTTTCTTT. It yields the protein CASSLRLAGTTEAFF.

This clone is medium-sized. The genes are TRBV2 and TRBJ2-3; D is unclear. V lost 4 bases to trimming and J lost 2 bases, with 13 bases between them. There are 15 residues in the CDR3. CDR1 and CDR2 (germline): SNHLY, FYNNEI. CDR3: CASSVRSGFTDTQYF. CDR3 nucleotides: TGTGCCAGCAGTGTCAGGTCTGGGTTCACAGATACGCAGTATTTT.

The genes are TRBV5-1 and TRBJ2-7; the match to TRBD1 covers 7 bases. The trim removed 0 bases at V and 3 bases at J, leaving 12 bases unmatched. The CDR3 totals 17 residues. CDR1 is SGHRS, CDR2 YFSETQ, per germline. CDR3 region: CASSLGGGYEGDYEQYF. The DNA for the CDR3 is TGCGCCAGCAGCTTGGGAGGGGGCTACGAAGGGGACTACGAGCAGTACTTC.

The J gene is TRBJ2-2, the V gene TRBV4-3, with a possible D match to TRBD1 (5 bases). In germline, CDR1 is LGHNA, CDR2 YSLEER. The CDR3 has 14 amino acids. The ends were cut back, 5 bases at V and 5 bases at J, with 12 bases in the middle. CDR3 residues: CASSDRQFTGELFF. CDR3 DNA sequence: TGCGCCAGCAGCGACAGACAATTTACCGGGGAGCTGTTTTTT.

The chain recombines TRBV2 with TRBJ2-5; 7 positions match TRBD2. Unmatched junction bases numbered 7, after V lost 7 bases and J lost 2 bases. Germline values: CDR1 SNHLY, CDR2 FYNNEI. This CDR3 is 14 amino acids long. The CDR3 is CASKRDSLQETQYF. As DNA, the CDR3 is TGTGCCAGCAAGCGGGACTCGCTTCAAGAGACCCAGTACTTC.

The chain uses TRBV5-1 and TRBJ2-7; D perhaps matches TRBD2 (5 bases). The CDR3 has 15 residues. Germline CDR1 reads SGHRS; CDR2 reads YFSETQ. Between the trimmed V and J ends, which lost 1 base and 0 bases, there was a span of 11 bases. The CDR3 coding sequence is TGCGCCAGCAGCTTGAGCGGCCGGAACTCCTACGAGCAGTACTTC. Protein product: CASSLSGRNSYEQYF.

V and J are TRBV10-3 and TRBJ2-1, with TRBD1 matching 7 bases. The CDR3 loop spans 13 amino acids. With V trimmed by 5 bases and J by 7 bases, 5 bases remained unmatched. The germline V gene has CDR1 ENHRY and CDR2 SYGVKD. The CDR3 loop reads CAISMGQLNEQFF. The CDR3 DNA reads TGTGCCATCAGTATGGGACAGTTAAATGAGCAGTTCTTC.

The chain is built from TRBV27 and TRBJ1-1; D might be TRBD1 (5 bases). Trimming removed 2 bases from V and 1 base from J, with 14 bases in between. The CDR3 length is 16 residues. In germline, CDR1 is MNHEY, CDR2 SMNVEV (reference sequence). CDR3 amino acids: CASSLEAFGGNTEAFF. The CDR3 coding sequence is TGTGCCAGCAGTTTAGAGGCATTCGGGGGGAACACTGAAGCTTTCTTT.

The chain links TRBV29-1 to TRBJ1-2; D gene ambiguous. The V gene's germline CDR1 is SQVTM and CDR2 ANQGSEA. The CDR3 loop spans 12 amino acids. The germline V and J ends were trimmed by 7 bases and 8 bases, with 17 bases remaining between them. Here the CDR3 reads CSAWSSGEGYTF. The CDR3 DNA follows: TGCAGCGCCTGGTCTAGTGGGGAGGGCTACACCTTC. The variable domain in full, with the rest retrieved from reference TRBV29-1 and TRBJ1-2, is SAVISQKPSRDICQRGTSLTIQCQVDSQVTMMFWYRQQPGQSLTLIATANQGSEATYESGFVIDKFPISRPNLTFSTLTVSNMSPEDSSIYLCSAWSSGEGYTFGSGTRLTVV.